This is a list of T cell receptor beta chains from one sample in a study of graft-versus-host responses after intestinal transplantation. Generated by immunoSEQ multiplex PCR, the TCRdb table keeps only in-frame clones and is missing some. This table has approximately 25,000 clones, just under 95% appearing once. This sample comprised PBMCs, obtained roughly 29 days after intestinal transplant. The receptors stem from a human patient who received an intestinal transplant, so some T cells may come from the graft donor. CDR3s include the opening cysteine and the closing phenylalanine or tryptophan. Fields, in order: V gene, D gene, J gene, CDR3 protein, CDR3 DNA. D genes are given only for firm matches.

>TRBV27|TRBD1|TRBJ1-2
CASSWTGGYGYTF
TGTGCCAGCTCCTGGACAGGGGGGTATGGCTACACCTTC
>TRBV5-8|TRBD1|TRBJ1-3
CASSTGQGRRNTIYF
TGTGCCAGCAGCACAGGACAGGGCCGGAGAAACACCATATATTTT
>TRBV6-4|TRBD2|TRBJ2-5
CARRERTSGSRGETQYF
TGTGCCAGAAGGGAGCGGACTAGCGGGAGTAGGGGAGAGACCCAGTACTTC
>TRBV28|NA|TRBJ1-3
CASSLAVSGNTIYF
TGTGCCAGCAGTTTAGCAGTCTCTGGAAACACCATATATTTT
>TRBV5-6|NA|TRBJ1-5
CASSLFSRADQPQHF
TGTGCCAGCAGCTTGTTTTCTAGGGCGGATCAGCCCCAGCATTTT
>TRBV11-2|TRBD1|TRBJ1-2
CASSSGGFYGYTF
TGTGCCAGCAGCTCAGGGGGCTTCTATGGCTACACCTTC
>TRBV6-1|NA|TRBJ1-4
CASSGQGSTNEKLFF
TGTGCCAGCAGTGGCCAGGGGTCGACTAATGAAAAACTGTTTTTT
>TRBV5-1|TRBD1|TRBJ2-1
CASSSQGASGSNEQFF
TGCGCCAGCAGCTCGCAGGGGGCAAGCGGTTCCAATGAGCAGTTCTTC
>TRBV9|TRBD1|TRBJ1-2
CASSDRQGIGYGYTF
TGTGCCAGCAGCGACCGACAGGGAATCGGCTATGGCTACACCTTC
>TRBV4-1|NA|TRBJ1-1
CASSLGLWGTEAFF
TGCGCCAGCAGCCTTGGGCTTTGGGGCACTGAAGCTTTCTTT
>TRBV6-5|NA|TRBJ2-1
CASSPDNSGQFF
TGTGCCAGCAGTCCCGACAATTCGGGGCAGTTCTTC
>TRBV19|NA|TRBJ2-7
CASSITGTYEQYF
TGTGCCAGTAGTATAACCGGAACCTACGAGCAGTACTTC
>TRBV30|NA|TRBJ2-5
CAWSVGDRVQETQYF
TGTGCCTGGAGCGTGGGCGACAGAGTCCAAGAGACCCAGTACTTC
>TRBV30|TRBD2|TRBJ2-1
CAWRASGGSAYNEQFF
TGTGCCTGGAGAGCTAGCGGGGGGTCTGCCTACAATGAGCAGTTCTTC